A single sample gave rise to the 29 T cell receptor beta chains below, sequenced in a study of blood T cell repertoires in COVID-19. Measured with immunoSEQ multiplex PCR; TCRdb has only the in-frame clones, and not every one. Found here are about 180,000 clones, roughly 80% of them singletons; the top ten hold approximately 8.7%. Sample: peripheral blood. All receptors derive from a woman aged 65 to 85 with acute or convalescent COVID-19.

The chain couples TRBV7-2 to TRBJ2-1; TRBD2 matches at 11 bases. After removal of 4 bases from V and 7 bases from J, the junction contained 6 bases not matched to a gene. The CDR3 contains 15 residues. Germline V lookup: CDR1 SGHTA, CDR2 FQGNSA. This CDR3 is CASSSRLAGSNEQFF. The CDR3 DNA reads as TGTGCCAGCAGCTCAAGACTAGCGGGATCGAATGAGCAGTTCTTC.

As concerns this clone: Other DNA sequences in the sample encode the same CDR3. The CDR3 loop is CASSARGSQETQYF. The DNA for the CDR3 is TGTGCCAGCAGCGCCCGGGGGTCCCAAGAGACCCAGTACTTC. The rearrangement uses TRBV9 and TRBJ2-5, with D tentatively TRBD2 (6 bases). The germline V gene encodes CDR1 SGDLS and CDR2 YYNGEE. Trimming removed 3 bases at V and 1 base at J, with 10 bases between. This CDR3 region has 14 residues.

The chain joins TRBV7-8 to TRBJ2-1; D perhaps matches TRBD2 (5 bases). CDR3 length equals 13 residues. Germline V CDR1 and CDR2: SGHVS, FQNEAQ. Trimming left V 8 bases short and J 7 bases short, with 15 bases between. CDR3 region: CASLVYGDNEQFF. Here the CDR3 DNA reads TGTGCCAGCTTAGTATACGGGGATAATGAGCAGTTCTTC.

Concerning this clone: Additional DNA sequences in this sample encode the identical CDR3. The chain recombines TRBV7-8 with TRBJ1-4; no clear D. This CDR3 comprises 12 residues. The V end was cut by 1 base, the J end by 7 bases, with 4 bases between. Germline V gives CDR1 SGHVS, CDR2 FQNEAQ. The CDR3 coding sequence is TGTGCCAGCAGCTTAGTTCGTGAAAAACTGTTTTTT. As protein: CASSLVREKLFF.

This clone was observed a single time. The rearrangement links TRBV14 to TRBJ1-5, with 7 bases fitting TRBD1. V lost 0 bases to trimming and J lost 2 bases; unmatched junction nucleotides: 19. There are 21 residues in the CDR3. Germline V gives CDR1 SGHDN, CDR2 FVKESK. The CDR3 bases are TGTGCCAGCAGCCAAGATATTGAGCTTAACAGGGGTTGGTACGGCAATCAGCCCCAGCATTTT. Translated: CASSQDIELNRGWYGNQPQHF.

V and J are TRBV4-3 and TRBJ1-6; D not certain. Germline V gives CDR1 LGHNA, CDR2 YSLEER. V lost 0 bases, J lost 0 bases, and 12 bases lay in between. This CDR3 has 18 residues. The CDR3 nucleotides read TGCGCCAGCAGCCAAGATTATACTCACCTCTCCTATAATTCACCCCTCCACTTT. It codes for CASSQDYTHLSYNSPLHF.

This clone has a single count. The CDR3 is CASSLVTGGSNQPQHF. The DNA for the CDR3 is TGTGCCAGCAGCTTAGTGACAGGGGGTAGCAATCAGCCCCAGCATTTT. The chain is built from TRBV11-2 and TRBJ1-5; 9 bases align to TRBD1. Unmatched junction bases numbered 1, after V lost 1 base and J lost 0 bases. The CDR3 totals 16 residues. CDR1 and CDR2 (germline): SGHAT, FQNNGV.

The genes are TRBV19 and TRBJ1-5; perhaps TRBD1 as D (6 bases). The ends were cut back, 6 bases at V and 6 bases at J, with 21 bases in the middle. The CDR3 covers 16 residues. Germline CDR1 reads LNHDA; CDR2 reads SQIVND (reference sequence). The CDR3 loop reads CASSVMGAPRIQPQHF. The DNA of the CDR3 is TGTGCCAGTAGCGTAATGGGGGCCCCGAGGATTCAGCCCCAGCATTTT.

This clone is a singleton in its sample. The rearrangement joins TRBV7-6 to TRBJ2-1; 11 bases match TRBD1. Losses at the gene ends were 5 bases for V and 7 bases for J; bases not matched to a gene: 10. Germline lookup yields CDR1 SGHVS and CDR2 FNYEAQ. The CDR3 consists of 16 residues. CDR3 sequence: CASSNTGTGGSNEQFF. The CDR3 DNA reads as TGTGCCAGCAGCAATACCGGGACAGGGGGGTCGAATGAGCAGTTCTTC.

The chain joins TRBV27 to TRBJ2-1, with TRBD2 matching over 7 bases. V lost 0 bases, J lost 7 bases, and 15 bases stayed unmatched. The CDR3 has 18 residues. Germline V lookup: CDR1 MNHEY, CDR2 SMNVEV (reference sequence). This chain's CDR3 is CASSLSFDPRESKNEQFF. Here the CDR3 DNA reads TGTGCCAGCAGTTTATCTTTCGACCCGCGGGAGTCTAAGAATGAGCAGTTCTTC.

This chain uses TRBV2 with TRBJ2-2; 7 bases are a match to TRBD2. V shed 4 bases, J shed 6 bases, and the junction held 8 bases outside the gene matches. Looked up from germline, CDR1 is SNHLY and CDR2 is FYNNEI. CDR3 length: 15 amino acids. The CDR3 DNA reads as TGTGCCAGCAGTGTTTCGGGGAGGGCGTCCGGGGAGCTGTTTTTT. Amino acid sequence: CASSVSGRASGELFF.

This clone appeared a single time. The genes are TRBV2 and TRBJ1-6; 10 bases are shared with TRBD1. After removal of 5 bases from V and 3 bases from J, the junction contained 13 bases not matched to a gene. The CDR3 has 19 amino acids. Germline V lookup: CDR1 SNHLY, CDR2 FYNNEI. The CDR3 nucleotides are TGTGCCAGCAGTAATGACAGGGGGCATGCGGATTTCTATAATTCACCCCTCCACTTT. Translated: CASSNDRGHADFYNSPLHF.

This chain connects TRBV18 to TRBJ2-5; TRBD2 might be the D (6 bases). Germline V gene sequence: CDR1 KGHSH, CDR2 LQKENI. CDR3 length: 14 amino acids. Trimming cost V 3 bases and J 1 base, with 9 bases left between them. CDR3: CASSPGGGQETQYF. The CDR3 DNA is TGTGCCAGCTCACCTGGGGGAGGCCAAGAGACCCAGTACTTC.

This clone has a handful of counts. This chain joins TRBV28 and TRBJ1-3; D is perhaps TRBD1 (5 bases). Germline lookup yields CDR1 MDHEN and CDR2 SYDVKM. This CDR3 is 12 amino acids long. The V end was cut by 11 bases, the J end by 4 bases, with 12 bases between. The CDR3 region is CASGGNGNTIYF. The CDR3 bases are TGTGCCTCGGGGGGGAACGGAAACACCATATATTTT.

The J gene is TRBJ1-4, the V gene TRBV28, with D perhaps matching TRBD1 (6 bases). CDR3 length: 14 residues. Trimming took 2 bases from V and 2 from J, leaving 6 bases between them. CDR1 is MDHEN and CDR2 is SYDVKM in the germline V gene. The CDR3 loop reads CASSLGGTNEKLFF. The CDR3 nucleotides read TGTGCCAGCAGTTTAGGGGGCACTAATGAAAAACTGTTTTTT. Based on the CDR3 plus reference TRBV28 and TRBJ1-4, the full variable domain is DVKVTQSSRYLVKRTGEKVFLECVQDMDHENMFWYRQDPGLGLRLIYFSYDVKMKEKGDIPEGYSVSREKKERFSLILESASTNQTSMYLCASSLGGTNEKLFFGSGTQLSVL.

The rearrangement links TRBV3-1 (or the pseudogene TRBV3-2) to TRBJ1-2; D is ambiguous. This CDR3 spans 15 amino acids. V was pared by 1 base and J by 5 bases, with 14 bases between. Germline-derived CDR1 and CDR2 are LGHDT and YNNKEL (reference sequence). The CDR3 DNA follows: TGTGCCAGCAGCCAAGGACCTGCGCGAGGGTATGGCTACACCTTC. The encoded protein is CASSQGPARGYGYTF.

The chain combines TRBV4-3 with TRBJ1-6; tentatively, D is TRBD1 (6 bases). Germline CDR1 and CDR2: LGHNA and YSLEER. The CDR3 is made up of 15 amino acids. The V and J ends lost 0 bases and 9 bases respectively, with 12 bases between them. CDR3 sequence: CASSQETGWSSPLHF. CDR3 bases: TGCGCCAGCAGCCAAGAAACAGGGTGGAGTTCACCCCTCCACTTT.

The chain is built from TRBV28 and TRBJ2-7; 9 bases are a match to TRBD1. The CDR3 extends over 17 amino acids. The J segment lost 2 bases and the V segment lost 10 bases, leaving 18 bases of the junction unmatched. CDR1 MDHEN and CDR2 SYDVKM come from the germline V gene. This chain's CDR3 is CATLPRPYRGRTYEQYF. CDR3 bases: TGTGCCACCCTTCCGAGGCCCTACAGGGGGCGAACCTACGAGCAGTACTTC.

The CDR3 protein is CASSYSRGEAFF. The CDR3 DNA follows: TGTGCCAGCAGTTACTCTCGGGGGGAAGCTTTCTTT. This chain connects TRBV6-6 to TRBJ1-1, with D perhaps matching TRBD1 (5 bases). The germline V gene has CDR1 MNHNY and CDR2 SVGAGI (reference sequence). There are 12 residues in the CDR3. The V end lost 0 bases, the J end lost 8 bases, and 7 bases lay between the germline ends.

V usage is TRBV5-1 and J usage is TRBJ2-7; TRBD2 agrees at 12 bases. The ends lost 4 bases at V and 4 bases at J; junction bases unmatched: 3. Germline V gene sequence: CDR1 SGHRS, CDR2 YFSETQ. The CDR3 is made up of 14 amino acids. This CDR3 is CASSPGTSGYEQYF. The DNA for the CDR3 is TGCGCCAGCAGCCCAGGGACTAGCGGGTACGAGCAGTACTTC.

CDR3 loop: CASSAAPGVLDYGYTF. The CDR3 DNA reads TGCGCCAGCAGCGCGGCCCCCGGGGTCCTTGACTATGGCTACACCTTC. The chain is built from TRBV5-1 and TRBJ1-2; D gene unclear. The CDR3 has 16 residues. V lost 4 bases and J 3 bases, leaving 19 bases between the germline ends. CDR1 and CDR2 (germline): SGHRS, YFSETQ.

The chain uses TRBV4-2 and TRBJ1-2, with TRBD1 matching over 8 bases. CDR1 LGHNA and CDR2 YNFKEQ come from the germline V gene. The junction had 5 bases not matched to a gene; V was cut back by 0 bases and J by 2 bases. This CDR3 spans 16 amino acids. The CDR3 nucleotides read TGTGCCAGCAGCCAAGAGCTTGGACAGGGAAACTATGGCTACACCTTC. Translation gives CASSQELGQGNYGYTF.

The V call is TRBV24-1, the J call TRBJ2-5; 9 nucleotides align to TRBD2. Germline V gene sequence: CDR1 KGHDR, CDR2 SFDVKD. V was clipped by 9 bases and J by 4 bases; unmatched bases: 8. The CDR3 totals 14 residues. The CDR3 region is CATEGSGGLETQYF. In DNA form, the CDR3 reads TGTGCCACCGAAGGTAGCGGGGGTTTAGAGACCCAGTACTTC.

The V and J genes are TRBV19 and TRBJ1-2; 10 positions agree with TRBD1. CDR3 length: 14 amino acids. V trimming: 4 bases; J trimming: 6 bases; junction bases outside the gene matches: 5. The germline gives CDR1 LNHDA, CDR2 SQIVND (reference sequence). CDR3 bases: TGTGCCAGTAGTACTGACAGGGGGCGTGATGGCTACACCTTC. It translates to CASSTDRGRDGYTF.

This sequence joins TRBV6-2 or TRBV6-3 and TRBJ1-1; 7 nucleotides agree with TRBD1. The CDR3 has 13 amino acids. Germline loops: CDR1 MNHEY, CDR2 SVGEGT. The junction had 1 base not matched to a gene; V was cut back by 2 bases and J by 4 bases. This CDR3 reads CASSYGQVTEAFF. CDR3 bases: TGTGCCAGCAGTTACGGACAGGTCACTGAAGCTTTCTTT.

The rearrangement links TRBV4-3 to TRBJ1-2; D is unresolved. Trimming removed 4 bases from V and 8 bases from J, with 20 bases in between. Germline V gene lookup returns CDR1 LGHNA and CDR2 YSLEER. The CDR3 is 15 residues long. The DNA of the CDR3 is TGCGCCAGCAGCCCTAGGACGGAGGGTTTGTGGGGCTACACCTTC. This gives the protein CASSPRTEGLWGYTF.

The chain is built from TRBV5-1 and TRBJ1-6, with 11 bases that match TRBD1. The V gene's germline CDR1 is SGHRS and CDR2 YFSETQ. V shed 4 bases, J shed 10 bases, and the junction held 10 bases outside the gene matches. The CDR3 spans 16 residues. The CDR3 sequence is CASSPDGTGGRSPLHF. The CDR3 DNA is TGCGCCAGCAGCCCGGATGGGACAGGGGGTAGGTCACCCCTCCACTTT.

V and J are TRBV7-2 and TRBJ1-5, with 7 bases that match TRBD1. The junction had 7 bases not matched to a gene; V was cut back by 1 base and J by 7 bases. The CDR3 has 15 residues. Germline CDR1 reads SGHTA; CDR2 reads FQGNSA. CDR3 protein: CASSLVEGAGQPQHF. In DNA, the CDR3 is TGTGCCAGCAGCTTAGTGGAGGGGGCCGGGCAGCCCCAGCATTTT.

This clone occurred a few times. The CDR3 is CASSQSTVRARCEAFF. The DNA of the CDR3 is TGCGCCAGCAGTCAATCAACGGTCAGGGCGCGTTGCGAGGCTTTCTTT. V usage is TRBV23-1 and J usage is TRBJ1-1; TRBD1 might be the D (5 bases). TRBV23-1 is treated as an ORF (open reading frame) with a function not yet certain. This CDR3 has 16 residues. V was clipped by 0 bases and J by 11 bases, with 22 bases between them.